This T cell receptor (beta chain) was obtained from a study of blood T cells in healthy people across ages. General observations from the study: In long-lived donors, naive CD4+ cell counts and diversity exceeded those of aged donors. Diversity of TCR beta per million T cells declined in a roughly linear way with age. Investigators viewed diversity estimates from one million T cells as underestimates, the study reported.

Of note for this clonotype: Antigen specificity is unknown.

The trim removed 6 bases at V and 1 base at J, leaving 7 bases unmatched. This CDR3 region has 16 residues. The germline gives CDR1 MDHEN, CDR2 SYDVKM. Then a second PCR, running about 6 to 12 cycles, was carried out with a sample-barcoded 5' primer and a J-beta primer mix. Carrying 12 random nucleotides, a template-switch adaptor labeled each individual cDNA molecule. TCRdb reprocessed the 5' RACE reads with MiXCR, giving one entry per CDR3 protein. The table lists more than 700,000 distinct CDR3 sequences, less than 70% of them singletons. The specimen was blood. This clonotype was obtained from a man of 80 years or more in good health. This chain uses TRBV28 with TRBJ2-5; 11 bases agree with TRBD1. The DNA for the CDR3 is TGTGCCAGCAGCTTGGTCGGACAGGGGGCCCAAGAGACCCAGTACTTC. It yields the protein CASSLVGQGAQETQYF.